One sample yielded the 20 T cell receptor beta chains listed below, sequenced in a study of regulatory T cells in long-lasting Graves disease. With iRepertoire HTBI primers and Arm-PCR of CDR3 regions, TCR beta libraries were built. Each CDR3 protein gets one entry after TCRdb re-called the multiplex PCR reads with MiXCR. The sample contains 500,000 to 700,000 distinct CDR3 sequences, around 30% of which appear only once. Noted time point: persistent/refractory GD, antithyroid drugs over 5 years with positive TRAb. Scientists built the TCR library using RNA that was extracted from PBMCs. Sequencing used peripheral blood mononuclear cells (PBMCs), obtained when the disease was refractory, from a patient treated with antithyroid drugs. Every receptor here comes from a female donor with Graves disease.

This clonotype was seen ten or more times. V usage is TRBV6-1 and J usage is TRBJ1-1; no reliable D call. CDR1 and CDR2 (germline): MNHNS, SASEGT. Trimming took off 2 bases at V and 5 bases at J, with 9 bases between the two ends. The CDR3 is 13 amino acids. CDR3 in DNA: TGTGCCAGCAGTGAACTCGGCCCAACTGAAGCTTTCTTT. It is translated as CASSELGPTEAFF.

CDR3 protein: CASSKGTGAGQPQHF. The CDR3 region has the DNA TGTGCCAGCAGCAAAGGGACGGGGGCAGGGCAGCCCCAGCATTTT. V gene TRBV3-1 combines with J gene TRBJ1-5; possible D gene TRBD1, 6 bases. Trimming stripped 5 bases from V and 7 bases from J, with 18 bases between. Germline V gene sequence: CDR1 LGHDT, CDR2 YNNKEL (reference sequence). This CDR3 is 15 amino acids long. The entire variable domain, with the rest obtained from reference TRBV3-1 and TRBJ1-5, is as follows: DTAVSQTPKYLVTQMGNDKSIKCEQNLGHDTMYWYKQDSKKFLKIMFSYNNKELIINETVPNRFSPKSPDKAHLNLHINSLELGDSAVYFCASSKGTGAGQPQHFGDGTRLSIL.

CDR3 residues: CASTGVVEKLFF. As DNA, the CDR3 is TGTGCCAGTACAGGGGTGGTTGAAAAACTGTTTTTT. This chain joins TRBV6-1 and TRBJ1-4, with TRBD1 matching 7 bases. CDR3 length: 12 amino acids. Germline lookup yields CDR1 MNHNS and CDR2 SASEGT. J was trimmed by 7 bases and V by 9 bases; bases with no gene match: 5.

Ten or more counts support this clonotype. This chain links TRBV28 with TRBJ2-7; D is undetermined. CDR3 length: 11 amino acids. Germline values: CDR1 MDHEN, CDR2 SYDVKM. The V gene lost 4 bases and the J gene lost 9 bases, with 10 bases spanning the gap. CDR3 sequence: CASSSTSGQYF. DNA of the CDR3: TGTGCCAGCAGTTCGACCTCCGGGCAGTACTTC. The full variable domain, its missing parts supplied by reference TRBV28 and TRBJ2-7, is DVKVTQSSRYLVKRTGEKVFLECVQDMDHENMFWYRQDPGLGLRLIYFSYDVKMKEKGDIPEGYSVSREKKERFSLILESASTNQTSMYLCASSSTSGQYFGPGTRLTVT.

The table lists this clonotype with a few counts. The rearrangement joins TRBV5-1 to TRBJ1-5, with D possibly matching TRBD1 (5 bases). Germline-derived CDR1 and CDR2 are SGHRS and YFSETQ. V was clipped by 7 bases and J by 1 base, with 15 bases between them. The CDR3 loop spans 15 amino acids. CDR3 sequence reads: CASQNRRDSNQPQHF. CDR3 in DNA: TGCGCCAGCCAGAACCGACGGGACAGCAATCAGCCCCAGCATTTT.

This clonotype was seen ten or more times. This rearrangement joins TRBV28 to TRBJ1-2, with D tentatively TRBD1 (5 bases). V was shortened by 8 bases and J by 3 bases, with 16 bases between the two germline ends. Germline loops: CDR1 MDHEN, CDR2 SYDVKM. The CDR3 is 14 amino acids. CDR3 in DNA: TGTGCCAGCTCTTCGTTGGGGGTCGACTATGGCTACACCTTC. This gives the protein CASSSLGVDYGYTF.

CDR3: CASSIDLWGRPQPQHF. CDR3 sequence (DNA): TGTGCCAGTAGTATAGATCTCTGGGGACGACCGCAGCCCCAGCATTTT. The rearrangement joins TRBV19 to TRBJ1-5, with a weak D call TRBD1 (5 bases). This CDR3 contains 16 residues. The germline V gene encodes CDR1 LNHDA and CDR2 SQIVND (reference sequence). V was clipped by 0 bases and J by 7 bases, with 16 bases between them. The full variable domain, in which reference TRBV19 and TRBJ1-5 provide the parts outside the CDR3, is DGGITQSPKYLFRKEGQNVTLSCEQNLNHDAMYWYRQDPGQGLRLIYYSQIVNDFQKGDIAEGYSVSREKKESFPLTVTSAQKNPTAFYLCASSIDLWGRPQPQHFGDGTRLSIL.

This clonotype was observed a handful of times. The gene calls are TRBV12-3 or TRBV12-4 and TRBJ1-1; weak D call: TRBD1 (5 bases). V was pared by 11 bases and J by 1 base, with 20 bases between. CDR3 size: 15 residues. CDR3 in amino acids: CASSSRGWGNTEAFF. CDR3 DNA: TGTGCCTCATCCTCGAGGGGATGGGGGAACACTGAAGCTTTCTTT.

This clonotype was recorded a few times. The gene calls are TRBV7-2 and TRBJ2-7, with D possibly being TRBD2 (5 bases). Trimming left V 1 base short and J 2 bases short, with 12 bases between. The CDR3 length is 15 residues. Per germline, CDR1 SGHTA and CDR2 FQGNSA. The CDR3: CASSLGLGRTYEQYF. The CDR3 DNA sequence: TGTGCCAGCAGCTTAGGGCTTGGGAGAACCTACGAGCAGTACTTC. The full variable domain, rest sourced from reference TRBV7-2 and TRBJ2-7, is GAGVSQSPSNKVTEKGKDVELRCDPISGHTALYWYRQSLGQGLEFLIYFQGNSAPDKSGLPSDRFSAERTGGSVSTLTIQRTQQEDSAVYLCASSLGLGRTYEQYFGPGTRLTVT.

This clonotype was seen a handful of times. The rearrangement joins TRBV6-1 to TRBJ2-7; D is uncertain. Trimming took off 5 bases at V and 0 bases at J, with 20 bases between the two ends. CDR1 is MNHNS, CDR2 SASEGT, per germline. The CDR3 contains 17 residues. CDR3 protein: CASSQSFPRPNSYEQYF. Written as DNA, the CDR3 is TGTGCCAGCAGTCAATCTTTTCCTAGGCCCAACTCCTACGAGCAGTACTTC.

This sequence joins TRBV19 and TRBJ1-2, with a possible D match to TRBD1 (6 bases). This CDR3 comprises 15 residues. CDR1 and CDR2 (germline): LNHDA, SQIVND (reference sequence). Trimming took off 3 bases at V and 3 bases at J, with 14 bases between the two ends. The CDR3 bases are TGTGCCAGTAGTATCAAACAGGGTCCCCACTATGGCTACACCTTC. This gives the protein CASSIKQGPHYGYTF.

This clonotype was found many times. The chain combines TRBV11-2 with TRBJ2-5; D is possibly TRBD2 (6 bases). V was cut by 3 bases and J by 2 bases, with 16 bases left in between. The CDR3 is 16 residues long. CDR1 and CDR2 from the germline V gene are SGHAT and FQNNGV. The CDR3 DNA sequence: TGTGCCAGCAGCTTCCCGGGACGGGAGCCTCAAGAGACCCAGTACTTC. Amino acid sequence: CASSFPGREPQETQYF. Looking up the rest from reference TRBV11-2 and TRBJ2-5 gives the full variable domain: EAGVAQSPRYKIIEKRQSVAFWCNPISGHATLYWYQQILGQGPKLLIQFQNNGVVDDSQLPKDRFSAERLKGVDSTLKIQPAKLEDSAVYLCASSFPGREPQETQYFGPGTRLLVL.

CDR3 nucleotides: TGTGCCAGCAGTCCCCGGGACAGGGAATACACTGAAGCTTTCTTT. Translation: CASSPRDREYTEAFF. The chain recombines TRBV12-3 or TRBV12-4 with TRBJ1-1; 9 bases align to TRBD1. The CDR3 covers 15 residues. Trimming took 5 bases from V and 3 from J; bases not matched to a gene: 7.

The genes are TRBV6-1 and TRBJ1-1; D not certain. The CDR3 has 14 amino acids. V lost 7 bases and J lost 1, with 13 bases in between. Germline V gives CDR1 MNHNS, CDR2 SASEGT. CDR3 DNA: TGTGCCAGCACCTTTTGGATCGAGAACACTGAAGCTTTCTTT. Its protein is CASTFWIENTEAFF.

This clonotype was seen more than once but under ten times. The chain carries TRBV30 and TRBJ2-5, with D unclear. The CDR3 spans 11 residues. Germline lookup yields CDR1 GTSNPN and CDR2 SVGIG (reference sequence). The V end was cut by 2 bases, the J end by 5 bases, with 6 bases between. The CDR3 loop is CAWSSKETQYF. The CDR3 DNA is TGTGCCTGGAGTTCAAAGGAGACCCAGTACTTC.

This rearrangement joins TRBV29-1 to TRBJ2-5; 9 bases match TRBD2. Looked up from germline, CDR1 is SQVTM and CDR2 is ANQGSEA. The CDR3 sequence is 15 residues long. V dropped 6 bases and J dropped 2; count of bases not matched to a gene: 10. The CDR3 loop reads CSVLGTSWRQETQYF. The CDR3 DNA follows: TGCAGCGTCTTAGGGACTAGCTGGCGTCAAGAGACCCAGTACTTC. The full variable domain, rest sourced from reference TRBV29-1 and TRBJ2-5, is SAVISQKPSRDICQRGTSLTIQCQVDSQVTMMFWYRQQPGQSLTLIATANQGSEATYESGFVIDKFPISRPNLTFSTLTVSNMSPEDSSIYLCSVLGTSWRQETQYFGPGTRLLVL.

This chain links TRBV6-9 with TRBJ2-5; unclear D gene. V was cut by 4 bases and J by 5 bases, with 11 bases left in between. The CDR3 consists of 13 residues. The V gene's germline CDR1 is MNHGY and CDR2 SVAAGI. This chain's CDR3 is CASSSELGETQYF. The CDR3 region has the DNA TGTGCCAGCAGTTCAGAACTTGGGGAGACCCAGTACTTC.

Ten or more counts support this clonotype. The chain uses TRBV6-5 and TRBJ2-7; 14 nucleotides align to TRBD2. CDR1 is MNHEY, CDR2 SVGAGI, per germline. The CDR3 is 18 residues long. V lost 5 bases to trimming and J lost 3 bases; unmatched junction nucleotides: 12. The CDR3 DNA reads as TGTGCCAGCAGTAACTGGGGGACTAGCGGGAGAGGTTGCTACGAGCAGTACTTC. It yields the protein CASSNWGTSGRGCYEQYF.

This clonotype was observed a single time. The chain uses TRBV29-1 and TRBJ2-1; D might be TRBD2 (6 bases). Per the germline V gene, CDR1 is SQVTM and CDR2 is ANQGSEA. Trimming took 0 bases from V and 14 from J, leaving 17 bases between them. The CDR3 has 13 amino acids. The CDR3 here is CSVEDSGLPGEFF. In DNA form, the CDR3 reads TGCAGCGTTGAAGATTCGGGGCTCCCGGGGGAGTTCTTC.

Many counts were recorded for this clonotype. The chain has TRBV12-3 or TRBV12-4 and TRBJ1-1, with 9 bases that match TRBD1. Unmatched junction bases numbered 16, after V lost 9 bases and J lost 5 bases. The CDR3 runs to 16 residues. The CDR3 sequence is CASKRRTGARETEAFF. DNA of the CDR3: TGTGCCAGTAAGCGTCGGACAGGGGCGAGGGAGACTGAAGCTTTCTTT.